A single sample gave rise to the 2 T cell receptor beta chains below, sequenced in a study of cytomegalovirus exposure and HLA in healthy donors. In the PCR, 60 Vbeta and 13 Jbeta primers were used. Repertoires were generated with immunoSEQ multiplex PCR, while TCRdb's copy carries only in-frame clones and drops some. The sample carries 100,000 to 150,000 clones, 80% to 85% recorded once. The sequenced sample consisted of PBMCs. Receptor source: a boy aged 10-17 years in good health and CMV-seronegative.

This clone showed up just once. Here the CDR3 reads CASSLSMAQNTEAFF. The CDR3 coding sequence is TGCGCCAGCAGCTTGAGTATGGCACAGAACACTGAAGCTTTCTTT. This rearrangement joins TRBV5-1 to TRBJ1-1; D not certain. CDR1 and CDR2 (germline): SGHRS, YFSETQ. V lost 1 base and J lost 1, with 11 bases in between. The CDR3 consists of 15 residues.

The CDR3 DNA follows: TGTGCCAGTAGTGTCAGACATCTAGCCCAATACGAGCAGTACTTC. This gives the protein CASSVRHLAQYEQYF. V gene TRBV19 combines with J gene TRBJ2-7; D may be TRBD2 (5 bases). This CDR3 is 15 amino acids long. V lost 5 bases to trimming and J lost 4 bases, with 18 bases between them. Germline assignment: CDR1 LNHDA and CDR2 SQIVND (reference sequence).